This T cell receptor beta chain was captured by sequencing in a study of T cell responses to AZD1222 COVID-19 vaccine. The CDR3 consists of 15 residues. V was shortened by 0 bases and J by 1 base, with 7 bases between the two germline ends. Germline V CDR1 and CDR2: SGDLS, YYNGEE. The repertoire was sequenced with immunoSEQ multiplex PCR; TCRdb's copy has only in-frame clones and lacks some. This table has over 100,000 clones, almost 95% appearing once. The chain combines TRBV9 with TRBJ2-2; D not resolved. This TCR came from an adult in good health. Sequences were derived from peripheral blood, sampled on day 0 of AZD1222 vaccination. The CDR3 DNA reads as TGTGCCAGCAGCGTAGGTCCCAGGAACACCGGGGAGCTGTTTTTT. This sequence encodes CASSVGPRNTGELFF.